The 2 T cell receptor beta chains below come from one sample, sequenced in a study of blood T cells in healthy people across ages (dated by TCRdb to 2014 to 2015). The method behind the library was 5' RACE. Sequencing took place on an Illumina HiSeq 2500. The second PCR ran for roughly 7 to 11 cycles and used a J-beta primer mix along with a sample-barcoded 5' primer. TCRdb redid the processing of the public reads, applying fastp at Q25 and MiXCR, and retained in-frame beta chains. When rows share a CDR3 protein, they turn into one entry using the most common DNA and genes. The sample table shows 1.5 million to 2 million distinct CDR3 sequences, and roughly a third are seen once. The ten largest clonotypes hold approximately 11% of the sample. Material: blood. The receptors derive from a woman aged 25-40 years in good health.

This clonotype came up a few times. The chain uses TRBV7-6 and TRBJ2-7; 7 bases fit TRBD1. The V gene's germline CDR1 is SGHVS and CDR2 FNYEAQ. This CDR3 contains 16 residues. V trimming: 0 bases; J trimming: 5 bases; junction bases outside the gene matches: 10. The CDR3 region has the DNA TGTGCCAGCAGCTTAGCTCACGGTCCACAGGGGAACGAGCAGTACTTC. Translated, it gives CASSLAHGPQGNEQYF.

The CDR3 DNA reads as TGTGCCAGCAGCGTTGCCCGGATCGAGTACGGGGAGCTGTTTTTT. This sequence encodes CASSVARIEYGELFF. The J gene is TRBJ2-2, the V gene TRBV7-2; D is unresolved. Germline CDR1 SGHTA, CDR2 FQGNSA. The CDR3 extends over 15 amino acids. Trimming shortened V by 5 bases and J by 7 bases, and 17 bases separated the two germline ends. Combining the CDR3 with reference TRBV7-2 and TRBJ2-2 gives the whole variable domain GAGVSQSPSNKVTEKGKDVELRCDPISGHTALYWYRQSLGQGLEFLIYFQGNSAPDKSGLPSDRFSAERTGGSVSTLTIQRTQQEDSAVYLCASSVARIEYGELFFGEGSRLTVL.